The subject of this entry is one TCR beta chain. Its antigen remains unknown. The record originates from a study of T cell responses to AZD1222 COVID-19 vaccine. Some clones are missing from TCRdb's copy, which holds only in-frame ones; the method was immunoSEQ multiplex PCR. The sample has over 110,000 clones, about 92% seen once. From germline, CDR1 is MDHEN and CDR2 SYDVKM. The CDR3 totals 17 residues. V lost 5 bases and J lost 3, with 22 bases in between. Study findings and constraints: The study found Spike-specific TCR breadth and depth rose after two AZD1222 doses. Only after the peak T cell response were repertoires sampled. Only 5 or 6 AZD1222 recipients were seropositive at baseline. The sample set comprised mostly white British donors with more females, and clonal diversity was possibly underestimated.

Material: peripheral blood, obtained on day 0 of AZD1222 vaccination. This TCR was recovered from an adult in good health. The chain recombines TRBV28 with TRBJ1-2, with a weak D call TRBD1 (6 bases). The chain's CDR3 is CASSPPGQGNLYYGYTF. The CDR3 coding sequence is TGTGCCAGCAGTCCCCCCGGGCAGGGGAACCTCTACTATGGCTACACCTTC.